Listed below are T cell receptor beta chains from one sample, sequenced in a study of T cell changes during pregnancy in multiple sclerosis. Using immunoSEQ multiplex PCR, the repertoire was profiled, and TCRdb retains in-frame clones only, with some absent. The sample carries 55,000 to 65,000 clones, over 90% recorded once. Sequencing used peripheral blood, obtained in the first trimester of pregnancy. The receptor source for this set is a female donor with multiple sclerosis, enrolled in a pregnancy study. The CDR3 runs from the conserved cysteine through the conserved F or W.

v_gene: TRBV7-2
CDR3aa: CASSTGLAGDADTQYF

v_gene: TRBV4-3
CDR3aa: CASSQRDRTYEQYF

v_gene: TRBV7-3
CDR3aa: CASSLIVAGSTGELFF

v_gene: TRBV7-2
CDR3aa: CASSLGRDRGLRAFF

v_gene: TRBV4-2
CDR3aa: CASSQDPGTGKNYGYTF

v_gene: TRBV9
CDR3aa: CASSAWDSQETQYF

v_gene: TRBV5-8
CDR3aa: CASSPGLAVQNTQYF

v_gene: TRBV6-5
CDR3aa: CASRPGSGPQHF

v_gene: TRBV7-2
CDR3aa: CASSPQIQNTEAFF

v_gene: TRBV9
CDR3aa: CASSVGGGLFSGYTF

v_gene: TRBV4-3
CDR3aa: CASSKQGYEQYF

v_gene: TRBV7-3
CDR3aa: CASSLLGQVYEQYF

v_gene: TRBV14
CDR3aa: CASSQQGWNTEAFF

v_gene: TRBV7-3
CDR3aa: CASSLTGGQELYGYTF

v_gene: TRBV4-1
CDR3aa: CASSQDPGTGVNYGYTF

v_gene: TRBV30
CDR3aa: CAWSLGLTQYF

v_gene: TRBV19
CDR3aa: CASSPGAINYGYTF

v_gene: TRBV5-1
CDR3aa: CASSVSGTRQETQYF

v_gene: TRBV7-2
CDR3aa: CASSWSGSSSYEQYF

v_gene: TRBV6-4
CDR3aa: CASSDFAGGSTDTQYF

v_gene: TRBV4-3
CDR3aa: CASSQGTSGGHTQYF

v_gene: TRBV6-5
CDR3aa: CASSYTRTGATDTQYF

v_gene: TRBV6-5
CDR3aa: CASKTGRTYEQYF

v_gene: TRBV9
CDR3aa: CASWGRGYGYTF

v_gene: TRBV28
CDR3aa: CASSLNGGTGNTIYF

v_gene: TRBV29-1
CDR3aa: CSVVGGQDGYTF

v_gene: TRBV5-4
CDR3aa: CASSLGIQGLNTEAFF

v_gene: TRBV10-3
CDR3aa: CAISRDTNTEAFF

v_gene: TRBV5-5
CDR3aa: CASSLDRGNQPQHF

v_gene: TRBV27
CDR3aa: CASSARSGSYEQYF

v_gene: TRBV28
CDR3aa: CASSVTSGLETQYF

v_gene: TRBV6-5
CDR3aa: CASTGTGWIHGYTF

v_gene: TRBV7-3
CDR3aa: CASSFSSTDTQYF

v_gene: TRBV14
CDR3aa: CASSQEGQGIGELFF

v_gene: TRBV4-3
CDR3aa: CASSQLAGGAYNEQFF

v_gene: TRBV6-1
CDR3aa: CASSGRTSGGTDTQYF

v_gene: TRBV9
CDR3aa: CASSVGGGSSYNEQFF

v_gene: TRBV19
CDR3aa: CASSERDVYGYTF

v_gene: TRBV9
CDR3aa: CASSVEQGYGYTF

v_gene: TRBV4-1
CDR3aa: CASSPRQGASYTEAFF

v_gene: TRBV7-2
CDR3aa: CASSSQPGTGRGNTIYF

v_gene: TRBV2
CDR3aa: CASSEYRGNSPLHF

v_gene: TRBV9
CDR3aa: CASSLQGAASTDTQYF

v_gene: TRBV11-2
CDR3aa: CASSPTVSNEKLFF

v_gene: TRBV19
CDR3aa: CASSIAAGSADTQYF